The source of this T cell receptor (beta chain) is a study of identical twins. This clonotype appeared a few times. As yet, its antigen is unknown. Study findings and constraints: Out-of-frame alpha sequences shared by twins showed excess low generation probability. Cross-sectional statistical analysis was relied on for the conclusions, without the same donors being followed. Analyses based on zero insertions could be partly confounded by invariant MAIT and iNKT cells.

Trimming took off 5 bases at V and 2 bases at J, with 14 bases between the two ends. CDR3 length: 14 residues. Germline assignment: CDR1 SGHRS and CDR2 YFSETQ. The cDNA had a unique molecular identifier and a template-switch universal primer site. TCRdb reanalysed the 5' RACE reads using MiXCR and keeps one entry per CDR3 protein. The repertoire holds 1.5 million to 2 million distinct CDR3 sequences, about 31% seen once, with approximately 0.29% in the top ten. This chain connects TRBV5-1 to TRBJ2-7, with a weak D call TRBD1 (6 bases). The sequencing sample was made of cord blood. The receptor's source is a newborn girl in good health. DNA for the CDR3: TGCGCCAGCAGAAGTGTCCGGGACACCTACGAGCAGTACTTC. It is translated as CASRSVRDTYEQYF. The full variable domain, its missing parts supplied by reference TRBV5-1 and TRBJ2-7, is KAGVTQTPRYLIKTRGQQVTLSCSPISGHRSVSWYQQTPGQGLQFLFEYFSETQRNKGNFPGRFSGRQFSNSRSEMNVSTLELGDSALYLCASRSVRDTYEQYFGPGTRLTVT.